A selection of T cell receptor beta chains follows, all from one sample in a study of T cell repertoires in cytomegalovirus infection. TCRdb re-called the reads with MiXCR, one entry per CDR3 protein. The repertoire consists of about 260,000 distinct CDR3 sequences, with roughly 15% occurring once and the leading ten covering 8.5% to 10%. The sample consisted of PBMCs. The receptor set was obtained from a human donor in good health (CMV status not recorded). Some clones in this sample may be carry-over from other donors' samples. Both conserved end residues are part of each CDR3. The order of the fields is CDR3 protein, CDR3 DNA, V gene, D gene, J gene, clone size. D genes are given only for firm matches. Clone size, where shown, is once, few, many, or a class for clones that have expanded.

CSVVSVTEAFF | TGCAGCGTTGTAAGTGTCACTGAAGCTTTCTTT | TRBV29-1 | NA | TRBJ1-1 | NA
CASSLGDRGGDTQYF | TGTGCCAGCAGTTTAGGGGACAGGGGTGGAGATACGCAGTATTTT | TRBV28 | TRBD1 | TRBJ2-3 | many
CASSFSQSSYNEQFF | TGTGCCAGCAGCTTTTCTCAGTCCTCCTACAATGAGCAGTTCTTC | TRBV7-7 | NA | TRBJ2-1 | many
CASSFGQGIFSGNTIYF | TGTGCCAGCAGCTTCGGACAGGGCATTTTCTCTGGAAACACCATATATTTT | TRBV11-2 | TRBD1 | TRBJ1-3 | many
CASSQGGQGAGNEKLFF | TGTGCCAGCAGCCAAGGGGGACAGGGGGCTGGTAATGAAAAACTGTTTTTT | TRBV4-2 | TRBD1 | TRBJ1-4 | many
CSVEDPSIPGLIYGYTF | TGCAGCGTTGAAGACCCATCCATCCCCGGACTGATCTATGGCTACACCTTC | TRBV29-1 | NA | TRBJ1-2 | few
CASSFFSRAGTEAFF | TGTGCCAGCAGCTTTTTCTCTAGGGCCGGAACTGAAGCTTTCTTT | TRBV7-2 | NA | TRBJ1-1 | many
CASSLRTGAGETQYF | TGTGCCAGCAGCTTAAGGACGGGAGCCGGAGAGACCCAGTACTTC | TRBV12-3/TRBV12-4 | NA | TRBJ2-5 | few
CSAGGQGGRTDTQYF | TGCAGTGCTGGCGGACAGGGAGGACGCACAGATACGCAGTATTTT | TRBV20-1 | TRBD1 | TRBJ2-3 | NA
CASSTRGWYNSPLHF | TGTGCCAGCAGCACGCGGGGTTGGTATAATTCACCCCTCCACTTT | TRBV7-2 | NA | TRBJ1-6 | many
CASSQVGRVRYTEAFF | TGCGCCAGCAGCCAAGTGGGTAGGGTTCGGTACACTGAAGCTTTCTTT | TRBV4-1 | NA | TRBJ1-1 | few
CASSPTGMRETQYF | TGTGCCAGCAGTCCTACAGGGATGCGAGAGACCCAGTACTTC | TRBV7-6 | NA | TRBJ2-5 | many
CASSLAGRYNEQFF | TGTGCCAGCAGTTTGGCAGGGCGGTACAATGAGCAGTTCTTC | TRBV6-2/TRBV6-3 | NA | TRBJ2-1 | few
CSVEQHPNEQFF | TGCAGCGTTGAGCAACATCCCAATGAGCAGTTCTTC | TRBV29-1 | NA | TRBJ2-1 | many
CASSLIAGYQETQYF | TGTGCCAGCAGCTTAATAGCGGGGTACCAAGAGACCCAGTACTTC | TRBV7-2 | TRBD2 | TRBJ2-5 | many
CSAPGQGLYEQYF | TGCAGTGCTCCGGGACAGGGGCTCTACGAGCAGTACTTC | TRBV20-1 | TRBD1 | TRBJ2-7 | few
CASSLITTANEQFF | TGTGCCAGCAGCTTGATCACCACGGCCAATGAGCAGTTCTTC | TRBV5-5 | NA | TRBJ2-1 | NA
CASSTKLRAPEETQYF | TGTGCCAGCAGCACTAAGCTTAGGGCGCCAGAAGAGACCCAGTACTTC | TRBV7-6 | NA | TRBJ2-5 | many
CSVGQGRAGELFF | TGCAGCGTTGGACAGGGTAGGGCCGGGGAGCTGTTTTTT | TRBV29-1 | TRBD1 | TRBJ2-2 | few
CSAEAEFSGQAYEQYF | TGCAGTGCCGAGGCCGAGTTTTCGGGACAGGCTTACGAGCAGTACTTC | TRBV20-1 | TRBD1 | TRBJ2-7 | NA
CSARSTRRGWTEAFF | TGCAGTGCTAGAAGTACCCGACGGGGGTGGACTGAAGCTTTCTTT | TRBV20-1 | NA | TRBJ1-1 | many
CASSPWTGHYEQYF | TGTGCCAGTAGTCCATGGACAGGGCACTACGAGCAGTACTTC | TRBV19 | TRBD1 | TRBJ2-7 | few
CSARGGWASGDSYEQYF | TGCAGTGCTAGAGGAGGTTGGGCTAGCGGGGACTCCTACGAGCAGTACTTC | TRBV20-1 | TRBD2 | TRBJ2-7 | few
CSAVTGPPRPDGYTF | TGCAGTGCTGTGACCGGACCTCCCCGACCCGATGGCTACACCTTC | TRBV20-1 | NA | TRBJ1-2 | NA
CASSQDRGLIGPEAFF | TGTGCCAGCAGCCAGGACAGGGGGCTAATAGGCCCTGAAGCTTTCTTT | TRBV5-4 | TRBD1 | TRBJ1-1 | NA
CASGLPSGGNNYNEQFF | TGTGCCAGCGGACTCCCTAGCGGGGGGAACAACTACAATGAGCAGTTCTTC | TRBV7-6 | TRBD2 | TRBJ2-1 | many
CAISVQGGADNEQFF | TGTGCCATCAGTGTTCAAGGGGGCGCAGACAATGAGCAGTTCTTC | TRBV10-3 | TRBD1 | TRBJ2-1 | few
CASRASGAYEQYF | TGTGCCAGCCGGGCTAGCGGTGCCTACGAGCAGTACTTC | TRBV7-3 | TRBD2 | TRBJ2-7 | NA
CASSSGHPGTEAFF | TGCGCCAGCAGCTCGGGACACCCGGGCACTGAAGCTTTCTTT | TRBV5-1 | NA | TRBJ1-1 | NA
CASSHLPGTSGNIQYF | TGTGCCAGCAGTCACTTACCCGGGACTAGCGGAAACATTCAGTACTTC | TRBV6-2/TRBV6-3 | TRBD2 | TRBJ2-4 | many
CASRGWGQGAGANVLTF | TGTGCCAGCAGGGGATGGGGACAGGGAGCTGGGGCCAACGTCCTGACTTTC | TRBV6-1 | TRBD1 | TRBJ2-6 | many
CASSPGHSNQPQHF | TGTGCCAGCAGTCCCGGACATAGCAATCAGCCCCAGCATTTT | TRBV6-2/TRBV6-3 | NA | TRBJ1-5 | few
CASSPPSFGLKLFF | TGTGCCAGCAGCCCCCCGTCATTCGGATTAAAACTGTTTTTT | TRBV7-8 | NA | TRBJ1-4 | many
CASSSGGGRGNQPQHF | TGTGCCAGCAGCTCGGGGGGGGGTCGGGGGAATCAGCCCCAGCATTTT | TRBV7-2 | NA | TRBJ1-5 | many
CASSEALFRELFF | TGTGCCAGCAGTGAAGCGCTTTTCCGGGAGCTGTTTTTT | TRBV2 | NA | TRBJ2-2 | NA
CASSPDSVGTTDTQYF | TGTGCCAGCAGCCCGGACTCCGTCGGGACAACAGATACGCAGTATTTT | TRBV7-6 | NA | TRBJ2-3 | many
CAISEGGGAYEQYF | TGTGCCATCAGTGAAGGGGGGGGTGCCTACGAGCAGTACTTC | TRBV10-3 | NA | TRBJ2-7 | few
CSARVRGIFDYGYTF | TGCAGTGCTAGAGTCAGGGGGATCTTCGACTATGGCTACACCTTC | TRBV20-1 | TRBD1 | TRBJ1-2 | NA